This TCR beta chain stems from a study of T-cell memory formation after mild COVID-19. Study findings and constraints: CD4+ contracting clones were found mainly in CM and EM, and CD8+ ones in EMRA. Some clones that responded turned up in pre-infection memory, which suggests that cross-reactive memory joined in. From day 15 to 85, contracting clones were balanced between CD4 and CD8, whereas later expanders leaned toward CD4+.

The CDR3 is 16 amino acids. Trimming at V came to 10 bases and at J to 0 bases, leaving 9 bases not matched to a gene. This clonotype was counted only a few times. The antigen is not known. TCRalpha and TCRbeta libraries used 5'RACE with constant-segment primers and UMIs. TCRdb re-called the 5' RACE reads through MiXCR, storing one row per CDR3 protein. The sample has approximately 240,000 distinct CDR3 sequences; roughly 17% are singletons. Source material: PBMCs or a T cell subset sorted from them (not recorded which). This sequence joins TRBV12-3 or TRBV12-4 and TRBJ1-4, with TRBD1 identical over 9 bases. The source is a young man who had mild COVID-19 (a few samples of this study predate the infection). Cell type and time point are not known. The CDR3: CATNPGQGSTNEKLFF. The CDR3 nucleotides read TGTGCCACCAACCCGGGACAGGGCTCAACTAATGAAAAACTGTTTTTT.